The 25 T cell receptor beta chains below were found in one sample sequenced in a study of cytomegalovirus exposure and HLA in healthy donors. Primers for the PCR totalled 60 Vbeta and 13 Jbeta. Only in-frame clones appear in the TCRdb table, and some are missing; sequencing was by immunoSEQ multiplex PCR. The table lists about 91,000 clones, around nine tenths of them singletons. Specimen: PBMCs. The receptors originated from a man aged 30 to 45 in good health and CMV-seropositive.

The chain employs TRBV6-1 and TRBJ1-2, with TRBD1 matching over 12 bases. V trimming: 5 bases; J trimming: 7 bases; junction bases outside the gene matches: 8. The CDR3 covers 15 residues. Germline CDR1 reads MNHNS; CDR2 reads SASEGT. The CDR3 region has the DNA TGTGCCAGCAGTCCATCGGGACAGGGGGCGTTTGGCTACACCTTC. This gives the protein CASSPSGQGAFGYTF.

The chain employs TRBV18 and TRBJ1-1; a possible D gene is TRBD1 (5 bases). This CDR3 region has 15 residues. V lost 6 bases to trimming and J lost 2 bases, with 16 bases between them. CDR1 and CDR2 (germline): KGHSH, LQKENI. The DNA for the CDR3 is TGTGCCAGCTCGGCATCCGGGGCGGGAAACACTGAAGCTTTCTTT. This gives the protein CASSASGAGNTEAFF. Complete variable domain (other parts from reference TRBV18 and TRBJ1-1): NAGVMQNPRHLVRRRGQEARLRCSPMKGHSHVYWYRQLPEEGLKFMVYLQKENIIDESGMPKERFSAEFPKEGPSILRIQQVVRGDSAAYFCASSASGAGNTEAFFGQGTRLTVV.

The chain recombines TRBV2 with TRBJ1-5, with 10 bases matching TRBD1. The CDR3 spans 15 residues. Germline CDR1 SNHLY, CDR2 FYNNEI. V lost 6 bases to trimming and J lost 2 bases; unmatched junction nucleotides: 4. The CDR3 DNA reads as TGTGCCAGCAGATGGGACAGGGGCGGCAATCAGCCCCAGCATTTT. Translation: CASRWDRGGNQPQHF.

As concerns this clone: Sequence at one end of the junction differs from germline and may be a read error. This chain uses TRBV6-6 with TRBJ1-4, with 10 bases fitting TRBD1. Germline assignment: CDR1 MNHNY and CDR2 SVGAGI (reference sequence). CDR3 length: 13 amino acids. CDR3 protein: CASSDATSGTGVF. Written as DNA, the CDR3 is TGTGCCAGCAGCGATGCGACCAGCGGGACAGGGGTGTTT.

The chain uses TRBV5-1 and TRBJ2-2; D not resolved. The V gene lost 0 bases and the J gene lost 0 bases, with 6 bases spanning the gap. The germline V gene has CDR1 SGHRS and CDR2 YFSETQ. This CDR3 is 15 amino acids long. CDR3 sequence (DNA): TGCGCCAGCAGCTTGGATAGTCCGAACACCGGGGAGCTGTTTTTT. Its protein is CASSLDSPNTGELFF.

This clone was picked up one time. The genes are TRBV28 and TRBJ2-2; 8 positions match TRBD2. Germline V gene sequence: CDR1 MDHEN, CDR2 SYDVKM. Losses at the gene ends were 8 bases for V and 6 bases for J; bases not matched to a gene: 8. The CDR3 covers 14 residues. CDR3 in DNA: TGTGCCAGCCACGCCCGGGAGGGCCCCGGGGAGCTGTTTTTT. Amino acids: CASHAREGPGELFF.

This chain links TRBV5-4 with TRBJ1-5; 7 positions agree with TRBD1. With 8 bases clipped from V and 7 bases from J, the junction kept 6 bases outside the gene matches. Germline V gives CDR1 SGHNT, CDR2 YYREEE (reference sequence). There are 12 residues in the CDR3. CDR3 sequence: CARGTVDQPQHF. In DNA, the CDR3 is TGTGCCAGGGGGACAGTAGACCAGCCCCAGCATTTT.

The chain is built from TRBV4-1 and TRBJ2-1; TRBD2 is a possible D gene (6 bases). The V end was cut by 4 bases, the J end by 12 bases, with 19 bases between. This CDR3 spans 14 amino acids. Germline V gene data show CDR1 as MGHRA and CDR2 as YSYEKL. For the CDR3, the DNA is TGCGCCAGCAGCCGACCGACCGGGACTCTTGGGCAGTTCTTC. Translation: CASSRPTGTLGQFF.

Only one count was recorded for this clone. Here the CDR3 reads CASSLTGAPTYEQYF. CDR3 nucleotide sequence: TGCGCCAGCAGTCTGACAGGGGCCCCTACATACGAGCAGTACTTC. The chain carries TRBV5-1 and TRBJ2-7; 8 bases fit TRBD1. The CDR3 runs to 15 residues. V lost 5 bases and J lost 4; bases outside the gene matches: 11. Germline CDR1 SGHRS, CDR2 YFSETQ.

Regarding this clone: An end of the junction differs from the germline gene, which may be a read error. The J gene is TRBJ2-7, the V gene TRBV18, with 10 nucleotides matching TRBD2. This CDR3 is built from 15 residues. Looked up from germline, CDR1 is KGHSH and CDR2 is LQKENI. The DNA for the CDR3 is TGTGCCAGCTCCCCACGGGGGACTAGCGTCTACGAGCAGTACTTC. The encoded protein is CASSPRGTSVYEQYF. The entire variable domain, with the rest obtained from reference TRBV18 and TRBJ2-7, is as follows: NAGVMQNPRHLVRRRGQEARLRCSPMKGHSHVYWYRQLPEEGLKFMVYLQKENIIDESGMPKERFSAEFPKEGPSILRIQQVVRGDSAAYFCASSPRGTSVYEQYFGPGTRLTVT.

J is TRBJ2-7 and V is TRBV2; TRBD2 matches 7 bases. CDR1 is SNHLY and CDR2 is FYNNEI in the germline V gene. This CDR3 is 13 amino acids long. Trimming removed 6 bases from V and 2 bases from J; junction bases left unmatched: 4. The CDR3 is CASSGGTTYEQYF. CDR3 bases: TGTGCCAGCAGCGGCGGGACTACCTACGAGCAGTACTTC.

This clone was found once. The CDR3 DNA follows: TGTGCCAGCAGTCCGTCTCTCCAGGGGCTGAGGGTTGAGCAGTTCTTC. It is translated as CASSPSLQGLRVEQFF. The rearrangement links TRBV28 to TRBJ2-1; possible D gene TRBD1, 6 bases. V gave up 5 bases and J gave up 9 bases, with 23 bases separating them. Germline V gives CDR1 MDHEN, CDR2 SYDVKM. The CDR3 loop spans 16 amino acids.

This chain uses TRBV7-8 with TRBJ2-7; TRBD2 matches 7 bases. Germline V gene data show CDR1 as SGHVS and CDR2 as FQNEAQ. The CDR3 extends over 16 amino acids. After removal of 5 bases from V and 1 base from J, the junction contained 11 bases not matched to a gene. The DNA for the CDR3 is TGTGCCAGCAGCCCCTTAAGGGCGGGAGCATCCTACGAGCAGTACTTC. Protein product: CASSPLRAGASYEQYF.

V and J are TRBV7-2 and TRBJ2-7, with D possibly TRBD1 on 7 matching bases. The CDR3 runs to 15 residues. The V and J ends lost 5 bases and 2 bases respectively, with 16 bases between them. The germline gives CDR1 SGHTA, CDR2 FQGNSA. The CDR3 coding sequence is TGTGCCAGCAGCCCCGTCGCAGGGGGGCCCTACGAGCAGTACTTC. Translation gives CASSPVAGGPYEQYF. Full variable domain (remainder filled in from reference TRBV7-2 and TRBJ2-7): GAGVSQSPSNKVTEKGKDVELRCDPISGHTALYWYRQSLGQGLEFLIYFQGNSAPDKSGLPSDRFSAERTGGSVSTLTIQRTQQEDSAVYLCASSPVAGGPYEQYFGPGTRLTVT.

The chain employs TRBV19 and TRBJ1-2; D is undetermined. From germline, CDR1 is LNHDA and CDR2 SQIVND (reference sequence). This CDR3 contains 15 residues. The V gene lost 3 bases and the J gene lost 9 bases, with 20 bases spanning the gap. The CDR3 protein is CASSIGLRPSESYTF. The DNA of the CDR3 is TGTGCCAGTAGTATCGGATTACGCCCGAGCGAAAGCTACACCTTC.

In its sample, this clone was seen a few times. V gene TRBV5-6 combines with J gene TRBJ1-4, with D unresolved. CDR1 SGHDT and CDR2 YYEEEE come from the germline V gene. This CDR3 spans 16 amino acids. Between the trimmed V and J ends, which lost 4 bases and 5 bases, there was a span of 18 bases. CDR3 sequence reads: CASSQRSTLTNEKLFF. As DNA, the CDR3 is TGTGCCAGCAGCCAGCGTTCGACCCTCACGAATGAAAAACTGTTTTTT. Variable domain in full (rest from reference TRBV5-6 and TRBJ1-4): DAGVTQSPTHLIKTRGQQVTLRCSPKSGHDTVSWYQQALGQGPQFIFQYYEEEERQRGNFPDRFSGHQFPNYSSELNVNALLLGDSALYLCASSQRSTLTNEKLFFGSGTQLSVL.

The V and J genes are TRBV6-1 and TRBJ1-1; D unclear. The CDR3 consists of 13 residues. Germline V gene sequence: CDR1 MNHNS, CDR2 SASEGT. Trimming removed 4 bases at V and 0 bases at J, with 6 bases between. The CDR3, as DNA: TGTGCCAGCAGTGCAGTTGTGAACACTGAAGCTTTCTTT. Residues: CASSAVVNTEAFF.

This clone has only one observation. This rearrangement joins TRBV7-8 to TRBJ2-1; the match to TRBD2 covers 13 bases. Germline CDR1 reads SGHVS; CDR2 reads FQNEAQ. V lost 5 bases to trimming and J lost 7 bases; unmatched junction nucleotides: 8. The CDR3 sequence is 16 residues long. CDR3 nucleotides: TGTGCCAGCAGCCCCCTGCCGGGACTAGCGGGAAATGAGCAGTTCTTC. Amino acids: CASSPLPGLAGNEQFF.

The J gene is TRBJ1-5, the V gene TRBV19, with D maybe TRBD1 (6 bases). The CDR3 length is 16 residues. With 7 bases removed from V and 0 bases from J, the gap between germline ends came to 16 bases. Looked up from germline, CDR1 is LNHDA and CDR2 is SQIVND (reference sequence). In nucleotides, the CDR3 is TGTGCCAGTACTGTCAGGGGACCCTATAGCAATCAGCCCCAGCATTTT. Its translation: CASTVRGPYSNQPQHF. Full variable domain (remainder filled in from reference TRBV19 and TRBJ1-5): DGGITQSPKYLFRKEGQNVTLSCEQNLNHDAMYWYRQDPGQGLRLIYYSQIVNDFQKGDIAEGYSVSREKKESFPLTVTSAQKNPTAFYLCASTVRGPYSNQPQHFGDGTRLSIL.

The gene calls are TRBV19 and TRBJ2-7; 8 bases match TRBD1. V gave up 3 bases and J gave up 6 bases; unmatched junction bases: 10. The CDR3 has 15 residues. The germline CDR1 and CDR2 sequences are LNHDA and SQIVND (reference sequence). CDR3 nucleotide sequence: TGTGCCAGTAGTATGGCGTGGACAGGGTATGTCGAGCAGTACTTC. Its translation: CASSMAWTGYVEQYF.

V is TRBV9 and J is TRBJ2-5, with 8 bases fitting TRBD2. V lost 0 bases, J lost 1 base, and 2 bases stayed unmatched. Germline V gene sequence: CDR1 SGDLS, CDR2 YYNGEE. The length of the CDR3 is 15 residues. This chain's CDR3 is CASSVGSGTQETQYF. DNA of the CDR3: TGTGCCAGCAGCGTAGGTAGCGGGACCCAAGAGACCCAGTACTTC.

The rearrangement uses TRBV28 and TRBJ2-7; maybe TRBD2 (7 bases). The V gene's germline CDR1 is MDHEN and CDR2 SYDVKM. The CDR3 spans 14 residues. V dropped 3 bases and J dropped 5 bases, with 14 bases sitting between them. The CDR3 reads CASSFYREGNEQYF. Written as DNA, the CDR3 is TGTGCCAGCAGTTTCTACAGGGAGGGTAACGAGCAGTACTTC.

The chain uses TRBV7-9 and TRBJ2-5; tentatively, D is TRBD2 (5 bases). The V gene's germline CDR1 is SEHNR and CDR2 FQNEAQ (reference sequence). The CDR3 sequence is 14 residues long. V lost 6 bases and J 5 bases, leaving 16 bases between the germline ends. The CDR3 DNA is TGTGCCAGCAGTCTATCCGCTAGCAGGGAGACCCAGTACTTC. Translated: CASSLSASRETQYF.

The chain joins TRBV2 to TRBJ1-1; a weak D match, TRBD1 (6 bases). The CDR3 consists of 13 residues. Germline values: CDR1 SNHLY, CDR2 FYNNEI. V lost 7 bases and J 4 bases, leaving 13 bases between the germline ends. CDR3 in amino acids: CASTGQLGTEAFF. CDR3 nucleotide sequence: TGTGCCAGCACCGGACAGCTGGGCACTGAAGCTTTCTTT. Complete variable domain (other parts from reference TRBV2 and TRBJ1-1): EPEVTQTPSHQVTQMGQEVILRCVPISNHLYFYWYRQILGQKVEFLVSFYNNEISEKSEIFDDQFSVERPDGSNFTLKIRSTKLEDSAMYFCASTGQLGTEAFFGQGTRLTVV.

The V call is TRBV11-2, the J call TRBJ1-3, with 7 bases fitting TRBD1. The J segment lost 3 bases and the V segment lost 5 bases, leaving 7 bases of the junction unmatched. This CDR3 region has 15 residues. Germline assignment: CDR1 SGHAT and CDR2 FQNNGV. CDR3 in DNA: TGTGCCAGCAGCCGACAGGGAGAAGGTGGAAACACCATATATTTT. This translates into CASSRQGEGGNTIYF.